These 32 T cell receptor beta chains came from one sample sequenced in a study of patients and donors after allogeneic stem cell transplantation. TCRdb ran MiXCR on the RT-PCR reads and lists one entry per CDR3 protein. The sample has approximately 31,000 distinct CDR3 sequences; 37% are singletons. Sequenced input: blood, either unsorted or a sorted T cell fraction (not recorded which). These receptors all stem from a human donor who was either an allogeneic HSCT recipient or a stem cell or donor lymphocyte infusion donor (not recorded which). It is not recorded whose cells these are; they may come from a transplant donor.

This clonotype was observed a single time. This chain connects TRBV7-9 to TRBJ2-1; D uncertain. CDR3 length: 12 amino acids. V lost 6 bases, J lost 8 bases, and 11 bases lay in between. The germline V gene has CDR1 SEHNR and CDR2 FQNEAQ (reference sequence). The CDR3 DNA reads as TGTGCCAGCAGTCCCCTCGGCGATGAGCAGTTCTTC. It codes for CASSPLGDEQFF.

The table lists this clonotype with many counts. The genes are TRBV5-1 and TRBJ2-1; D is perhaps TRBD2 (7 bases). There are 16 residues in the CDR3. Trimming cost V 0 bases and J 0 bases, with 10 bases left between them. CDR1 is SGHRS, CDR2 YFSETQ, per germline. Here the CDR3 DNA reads TGCGCCAGCAGCTTGGGTGGGGGGGCCTCCTACAATGAGCAGTTCTTC. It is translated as CASSLGGGASYNEQFF.

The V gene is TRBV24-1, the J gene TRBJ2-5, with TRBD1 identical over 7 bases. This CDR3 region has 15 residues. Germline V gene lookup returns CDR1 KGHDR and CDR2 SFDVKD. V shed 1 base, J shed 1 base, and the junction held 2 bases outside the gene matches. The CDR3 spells CATSDFRQGQETQYF. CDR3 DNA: TGTGCCACCAGTGATTTTCGACAGGGCCAAGAGACCCAGTACTTC.

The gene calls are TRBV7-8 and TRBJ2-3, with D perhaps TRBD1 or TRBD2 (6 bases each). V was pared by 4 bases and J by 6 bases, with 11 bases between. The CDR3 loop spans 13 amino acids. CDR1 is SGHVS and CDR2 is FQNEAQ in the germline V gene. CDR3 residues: CASSSRGADTQYF. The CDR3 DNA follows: TGTGCCAGCAGCTCTAGGGGGGCCGATACGCAGTATTTT.

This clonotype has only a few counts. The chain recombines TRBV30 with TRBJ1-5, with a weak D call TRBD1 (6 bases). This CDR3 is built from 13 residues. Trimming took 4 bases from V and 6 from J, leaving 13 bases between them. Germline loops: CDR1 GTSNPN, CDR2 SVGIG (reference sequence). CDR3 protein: CAWTGVSGQPQHF. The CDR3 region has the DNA TGTGCCTGGACAGGGGTCAGCGGTCAGCCCCAGCATTTT.

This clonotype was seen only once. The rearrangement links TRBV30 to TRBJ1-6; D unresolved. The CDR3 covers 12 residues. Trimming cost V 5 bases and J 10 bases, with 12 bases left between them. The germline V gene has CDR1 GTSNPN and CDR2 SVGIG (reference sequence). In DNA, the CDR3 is TGTGCCTGGGGTAAGCCGGAATCACCCCTCCACTTT. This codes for CAWGKPESPLHF.

The CDR3 reads CSARGQRNQPQHF. CDR3 nucleotides: TGCAGTGCTAGAGGACAGAGGAATCAGCCCCAGCATTTT. The gene calls are TRBV20-1 and TRBJ1-5, with D maybe TRBD1 (5 bases). The CDR3 is made up of 13 amino acids. V was pared by 1 base and J by 4 bases, with 8 bases between. Germline CDR1 is DFQATT and CDR2 is SNEGSKA (reference sequence).

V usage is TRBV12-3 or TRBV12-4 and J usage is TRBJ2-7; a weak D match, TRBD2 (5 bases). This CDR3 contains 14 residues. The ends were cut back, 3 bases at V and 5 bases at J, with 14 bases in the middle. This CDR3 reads CASSFGRAPHEQYF. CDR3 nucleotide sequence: TGTGCCAGCAGTTTTGGGCGGGCCCCCCACGAGCAGTACTTC.

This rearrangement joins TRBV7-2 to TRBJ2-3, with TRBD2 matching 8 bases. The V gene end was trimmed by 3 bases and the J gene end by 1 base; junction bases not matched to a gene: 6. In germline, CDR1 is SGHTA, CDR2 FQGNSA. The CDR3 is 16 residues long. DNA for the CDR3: TGTGCCAGCAGCTTGGCTAGCGGGTCACGCACAGATACGCAGTATTTT. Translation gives CASSLASGSRTDTQYF.

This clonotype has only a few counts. The chain's CDR3 is CASSQETGGNEKLFF. Written as DNA, the CDR3 is TGTGCCAGCAGCCAAGAGACAGGGGGAAATGAAAAACTGTTTTTT. The rearrangement uses TRBV7-8 and TRBJ1-4; 9 bases map to TRBD1. Trimming at V came to 5 bases and at J to 5 bases, leaving 6 bases not matched to a gene. Germline V gene lookup returns CDR1 SGHVS and CDR2 FQNEAQ. This CDR3 contains 15 residues.

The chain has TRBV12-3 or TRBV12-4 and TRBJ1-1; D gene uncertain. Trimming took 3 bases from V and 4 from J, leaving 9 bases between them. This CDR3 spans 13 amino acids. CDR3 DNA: TGTGCCAGCAGTTTGTCCGGCCCCACTGAAGCTTTCTTT. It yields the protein CASSLSGPTEAFF.

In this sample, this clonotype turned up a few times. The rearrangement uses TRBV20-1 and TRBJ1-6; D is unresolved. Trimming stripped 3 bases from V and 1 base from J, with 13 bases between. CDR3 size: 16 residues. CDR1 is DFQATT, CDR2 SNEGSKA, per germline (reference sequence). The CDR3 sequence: CSASRGFRSYNSPLHF. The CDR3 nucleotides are TGCAGTGCTAGTAGAGGGTTCAGGTCCTATAATTCACCCCTCCACTTT.

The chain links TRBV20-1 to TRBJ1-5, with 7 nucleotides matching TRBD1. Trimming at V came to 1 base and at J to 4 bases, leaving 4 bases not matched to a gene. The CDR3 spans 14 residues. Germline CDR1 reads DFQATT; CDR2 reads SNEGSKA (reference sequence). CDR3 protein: CSARGGTENQPQHF. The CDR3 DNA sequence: TGCAGTGCTAGAGGGGGGACAGAAAATCAGCCCCAGCATTTT.

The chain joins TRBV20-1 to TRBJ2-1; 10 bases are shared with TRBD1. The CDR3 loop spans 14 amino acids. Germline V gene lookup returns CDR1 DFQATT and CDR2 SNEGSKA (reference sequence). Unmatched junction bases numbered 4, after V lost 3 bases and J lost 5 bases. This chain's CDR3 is CSARTGGQHNEQFF. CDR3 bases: TGCAGTGCTAGGACAGGGGGCCAGCACAATGAGCAGTTCTTC.

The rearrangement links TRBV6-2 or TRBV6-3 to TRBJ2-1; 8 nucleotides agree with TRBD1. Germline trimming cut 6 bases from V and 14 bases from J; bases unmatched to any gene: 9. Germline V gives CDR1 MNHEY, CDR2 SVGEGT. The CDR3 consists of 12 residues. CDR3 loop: CASRPRTGPEFF. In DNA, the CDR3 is TGTGCCAGCAGGCCGCGGACAGGGCCGGAGTTCTTC.

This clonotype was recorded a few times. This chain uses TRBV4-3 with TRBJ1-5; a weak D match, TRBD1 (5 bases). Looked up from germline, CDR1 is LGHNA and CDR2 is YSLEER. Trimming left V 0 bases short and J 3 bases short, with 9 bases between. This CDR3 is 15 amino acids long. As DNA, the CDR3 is TGCGCCAGCAGCCAAGAGGCCAGGGTCAATCAGCCCCAGCATTTT. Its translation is CASSQEARVNQPQHF.

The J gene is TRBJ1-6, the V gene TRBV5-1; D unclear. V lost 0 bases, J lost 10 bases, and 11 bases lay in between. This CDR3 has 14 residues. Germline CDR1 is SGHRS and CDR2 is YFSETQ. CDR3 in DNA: TGCGCCAGCAGCTTGGCCCAAGGTCCGTCACCCCTCCACTTT. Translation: CASSLAQGPSPLHF.

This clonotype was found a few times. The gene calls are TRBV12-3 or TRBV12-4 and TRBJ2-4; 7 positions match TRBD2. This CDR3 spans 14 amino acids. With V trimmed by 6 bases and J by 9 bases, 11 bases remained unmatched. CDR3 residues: CASSQTSSRGIQYF. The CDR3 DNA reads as TGTGCCAGCAGCCAGACTAGCTCTCGAGGCATTCAGTACTTC.

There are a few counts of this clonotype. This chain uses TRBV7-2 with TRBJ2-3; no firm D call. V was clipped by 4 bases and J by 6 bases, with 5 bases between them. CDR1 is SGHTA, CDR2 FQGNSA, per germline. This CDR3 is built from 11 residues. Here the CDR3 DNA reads TGTGCCAGCAGCTCCATGGATACGCAGTATTTT. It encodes CASSSMDTQYF.

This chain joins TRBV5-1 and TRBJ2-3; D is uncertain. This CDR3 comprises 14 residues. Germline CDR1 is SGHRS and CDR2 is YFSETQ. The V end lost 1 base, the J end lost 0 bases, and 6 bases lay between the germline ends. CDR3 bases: TGCGCCAGCAGCTTGAAGACTAGCACAGATACGCAGTATTTT. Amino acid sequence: CASSLKTSTDTQYF.

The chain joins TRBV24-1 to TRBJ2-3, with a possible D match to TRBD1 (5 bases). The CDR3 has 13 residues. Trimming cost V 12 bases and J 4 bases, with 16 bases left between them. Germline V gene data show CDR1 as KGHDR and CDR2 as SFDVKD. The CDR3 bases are TGTGCCTCCTCCCAGGGTCTAGCAGATACGCAGTATTTT. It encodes CASSQGLADTQYF.

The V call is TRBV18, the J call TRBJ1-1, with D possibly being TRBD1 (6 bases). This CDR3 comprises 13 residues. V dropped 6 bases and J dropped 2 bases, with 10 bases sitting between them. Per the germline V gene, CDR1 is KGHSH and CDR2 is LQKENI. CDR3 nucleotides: TGTGCCAGCTCCGGACAGCTCAACACTGAAGCTTTCTTT. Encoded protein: CASSGQLNTEAFF.

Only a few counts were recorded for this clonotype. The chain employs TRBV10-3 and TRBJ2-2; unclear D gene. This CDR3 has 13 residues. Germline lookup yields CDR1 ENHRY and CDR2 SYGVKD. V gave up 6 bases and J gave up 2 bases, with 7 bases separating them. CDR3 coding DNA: TGTGCCATCAGGGACCACAACACCGGGGAGCTGTTTTTT. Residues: CAIRDHNTGELFF.

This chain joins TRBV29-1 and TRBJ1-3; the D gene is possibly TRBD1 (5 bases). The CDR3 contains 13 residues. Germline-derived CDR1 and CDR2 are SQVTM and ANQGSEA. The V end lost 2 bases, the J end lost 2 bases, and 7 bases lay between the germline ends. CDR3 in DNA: TGCAGCGTTGAACGGGGGACTGGAAACACCATATATTTT. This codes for CSVERGTGNTIYF.

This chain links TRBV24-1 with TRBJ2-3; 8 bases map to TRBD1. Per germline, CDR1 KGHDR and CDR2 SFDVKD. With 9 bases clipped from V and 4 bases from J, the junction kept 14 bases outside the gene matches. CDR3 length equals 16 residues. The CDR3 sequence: CATSLGTGQGPDTQYF. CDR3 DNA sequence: TGTGCCACCTCTTTGGGGACAGGCCAAGGACCAGATACGCAGTATTTT.

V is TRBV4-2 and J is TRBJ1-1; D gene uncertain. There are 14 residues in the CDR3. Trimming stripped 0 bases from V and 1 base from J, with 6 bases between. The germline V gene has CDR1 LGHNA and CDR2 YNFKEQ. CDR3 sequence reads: CASSQDFENTEAFF. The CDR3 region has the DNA TGTGCCAGCAGCCAAGATTTCGAGAACACTGAAGCTTTCTTT.

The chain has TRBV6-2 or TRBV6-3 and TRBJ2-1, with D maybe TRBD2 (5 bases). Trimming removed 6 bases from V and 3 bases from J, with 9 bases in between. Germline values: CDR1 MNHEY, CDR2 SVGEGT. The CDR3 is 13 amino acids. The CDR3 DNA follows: TGTGCCAGCAGGCCCGACTACTACAATGAGCAGTTCTTC. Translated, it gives CASRPDYYNEQFF.

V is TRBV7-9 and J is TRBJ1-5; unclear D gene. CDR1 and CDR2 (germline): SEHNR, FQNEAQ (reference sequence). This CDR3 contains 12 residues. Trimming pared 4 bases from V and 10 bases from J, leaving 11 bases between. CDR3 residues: CASSSGLRPQHF. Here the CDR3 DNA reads TGTGCCAGCAGCTCCGGACTCCGACCCCAGCATTTT.

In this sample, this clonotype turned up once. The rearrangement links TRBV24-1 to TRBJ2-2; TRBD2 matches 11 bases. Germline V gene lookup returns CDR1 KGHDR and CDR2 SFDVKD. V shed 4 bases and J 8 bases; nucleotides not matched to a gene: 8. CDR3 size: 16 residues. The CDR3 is CATSETGLAEAGELFF. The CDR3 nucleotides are TGTGCCACCAGTGAGACGGGACTAGCGGAAGCTGGGGAGCTGTTTTTT.

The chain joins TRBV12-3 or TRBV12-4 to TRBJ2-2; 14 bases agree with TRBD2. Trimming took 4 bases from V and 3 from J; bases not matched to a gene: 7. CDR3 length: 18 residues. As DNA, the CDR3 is TGTGCCAGCAGTTACAACCGGGGACTAGCGGGGGACACCGGGGAGCTGTTTTTT. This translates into CASSYNRGLAGDTGELFF.

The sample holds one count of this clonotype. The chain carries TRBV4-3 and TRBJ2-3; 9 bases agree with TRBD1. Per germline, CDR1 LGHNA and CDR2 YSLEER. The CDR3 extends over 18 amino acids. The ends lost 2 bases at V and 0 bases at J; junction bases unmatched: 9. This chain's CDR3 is CASSQNPPGQGSTDTQYF. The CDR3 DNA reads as TGCGCCAGCAGCCAAAATCCACCGGGACAGGGTAGCACAGATACGCAGTATTTT.

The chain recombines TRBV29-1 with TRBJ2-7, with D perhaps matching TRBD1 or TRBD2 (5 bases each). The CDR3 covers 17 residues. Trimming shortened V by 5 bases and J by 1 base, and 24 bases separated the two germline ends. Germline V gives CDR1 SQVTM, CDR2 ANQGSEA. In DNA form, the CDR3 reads TGCAGCGTTCGGGGCACCCCACGAAGTCTCTCTTCCTACGAGCAGTACTTC. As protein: CSVRGTPRSLSSYEQYF.